The 15 T cell receptor beta chains given below trace back to one sample, sequenced in a study of blood T cell repertoires in COVID-19. TCRdb's table, derived via immunoSEQ multiplex PCR, lists solely in-frame clones and lacks some. This sample has approximately 340,000 clones, with around 83% found just once. Sequencing was done on a sample of peripheral blood. Source of these receptors: a man younger than 45 with active or convalescent COVID-19.

This clone was recorded a few times. The chain combines TRBV7-2 with TRBJ2-2; D unresolved. Per germline, CDR1 SGHTA and CDR2 FQGNSA. This CDR3 is 16 amino acids long. V shed 5 bases and J shed 1 base, with 14 bases lying between them. The CDR3: CASSKAPLMNTGELFF. CDR3 DNA sequence: TGTGCCAGCAGCAAAGCCCCACTGATGAACACCGGGGAGCTGTTTTTT.

The J gene is TRBJ1-4, the V gene TRBV4-1, with a possible D match to TRBD1 (5 bases). Germline CDR1 MGHRA, CDR2 YSYEKL. Trimming cost V 3 bases and J 4 bases, with 21 bases left between them. The CDR3 loop spans 18 amino acids. The CDR3 DNA is TGCGCCAGCAGCCACCCGATTGAGCAGGGCGCTTATAATGAAAAACTGTTTTTT. Protein: CASSHPIEQGAYNEKLFF.

V gene TRBV28 combines with J gene TRBJ2-5, with 13 bases matching TRBD2. The germline CDR1 and CDR2 sequences are MDHEN and SYDVKM. The trim removed 2 bases at V and 5 bases at J, leaving 11 bases unmatched. The CDR3 consists of 18 residues. The CDR3 region is CASSLHFGLAGVRETQYF. CDR3 in DNA: TGTGCCAGCAGTTTACACTTCGGACTAGCGGGAGTCCGGGAGACCCAGTACTTC.

The rearrangement links TRBV7-2 to TRBJ2-1; D unresolved. Per germline, CDR1 SGHTA and CDR2 FQGNSA. The CDR3 consists of 12 residues. Trimming removed 2 bases from V and 4 bases from J, with 3 bases in between. For the CDR3, the DNA is TGTGCCAGCAGCTTATCATACAATGAGCAGTTCTTC. Protein: CASSLSYNEQFF. Variable domain in full (rest from reference TRBV7-2 and TRBJ2-1): GAGVSQSPSNKVTEKGKDVELRCDPISGHTALYWYRQSLGQGLEFLIYFQGNSAPDKSGLPSDRFSAERTGGSVSTLTIQRTQQEDSAVYLCASSLSYNEQFFGPGTRLTVL.

This clone appeared a single time. The rearrangement links TRBV7-9 to TRBJ1-2; 8 nucleotides align to TRBD1. V shed 5 bases, J shed 8 bases, and the junction held 10 bases outside the gene matches. The CDR3 extends over 14 amino acids. From germline, CDR1 is SEHNR and CDR2 FQNEAQ (reference sequence). This chain's CDR3 is CASSLGQGAKGYTF. The CDR3 region has the DNA TGTGCCAGCAGCCTGGGCCAGGGGGCAAAAGGCTACACCTTC.

The chain uses TRBV30 and TRBJ1-5; 9 bases are a match to TRBD1. CDR3 length: 14 amino acids. Germline V lookup: CDR1 GTSNPN, CDR2 SVGIG (reference sequence). The V and J ends lost 1 base and 6 bases, in that order; junction bases with no gene match: 4. This CDR3 is CAWSGGQGFQPQHF. CDR3 sequence (DNA): TGTGCCTGGAGTGGGGGACAGGGATTTCAGCCCCAGCATTTT.

CDR3 amino acids: CASSFPGGPETQYF. CDR3 bases: TGTGCCAGCAGCTTCCCGGGAGGGCCGGAAACGCAGTATTTT. The gene calls are TRBV5-4 and TRBJ2-3; the match to TRBD2 covers 8 bases. Germline-derived CDR1 and CDR2 are SGHNT and YYREEE (reference sequence). The V gene end was trimmed by 2 bases and the J gene end by 9 bases; junction bases not matched to a gene: 8. The CDR3 is made up of 14 amino acids.

This clone was recorded many times. The rearrangement links TRBV11-2 to TRBJ1-1, with TRBD1 as a possible D gene (5 bases). CDR3 length: 14 residues. Germline V gives CDR1 SGHAT, CDR2 FQNNGV. V shed 7 bases and J shed 10 bases, with 22 bases lying between them. CDR3 protein: CASNINTGSPGAFF. The CDR3 DNA reads as TGTGCCAGCAACATCAACACAGGCAGTCCGGGAGCTTTCTTT. Full variable domain (remainder filled in from reference TRBV11-2 and TRBJ1-1): EAGVAQSPRYKIIEKRQSVAFWCNPISGHATLYWYQQILGQGPKLLIQFQNNGVVDDSQLPKDRFSAERLKGVDSTLKIQPAKLEDSAVYLCASNINTGSPGAFFGQGTRLTVV.

V usage is TRBV19 and J usage is TRBJ2-7, with no clear D. CDR3 length: 13 residues. CDR1 and CDR2 (germline): LNHDA, SQIVND (reference sequence). Between the trimmed V and J ends, which lost 7 bases and 1 base, there was a span of 11 bases. In DNA, the CDR3 is TGTGCCAGTACCGACCCGCGGTCCTACGAGCAGTACTTC. Protein sequence: CASTDPRSYEQYF.

This clone was seen a few times. V usage is TRBV9 and J usage is TRBJ2-5; D unresolved. Germline CDR1 and CDR2: SGDLS and YYNGEE. The CDR3 covers 13 residues. Trimming took off 2 bases at V and 0 bases at J, with 5 bases between the two ends. The CDR3 spells CASSVSHQETQYF. CDR3 nucleotides: TGTGCCAGCAGCGTGAGCCACCAAGAGACCCAGTACTTC.

The CDR3 protein is CASSLDRVRANTGELFF. The CDR3, as DNA: TGTGCCAGCAGCTTAGACAGGGTCCGGGCGAACACCGGGGAGCTGTTTTTT. This chain links TRBV7-6 with TRBJ2-2; possibly TRBD1 for D (6 bases). Trimming pared 1 base from V and 0 bases from J, leaving 12 bases between. Per the germline V gene, CDR1 is SGHVS and CDR2 is FNYEAQ. There are 17 residues in the CDR3.

The chain couples TRBV12-3 or TRBV12-4 to TRBJ2-1; maybe TRBD1 (6 bases). With 5 bases removed from V and 7 bases from J, the gap between germline ends came to 12 bases. The CDR3 has 13 residues. The CDR3 region is CASSPDRRNEQFF. As DNA, the CDR3 is TGTGCCAGCAGTCCTGACAGGAGGAATGAGCAGTTCTTC.

This chain links TRBV5-8 with TRBJ1-1; D unresolved. CDR1 and CDR2 from the germline V gene are SGHTS and YDEGEE. Trimming pared 0 bases from V and 6 bases from J, leaving 12 bases between. This CDR3 region has 14 residues. This CDR3 is CASSLVSRRAEAFF. CDR3 bases: TGTGCCAGCAGCTTGGTGAGCAGGCGGGCTGAAGCTTTCTTT. Looking up the rest from reference TRBV5-8 and TRBJ1-1 gives the full variable domain: EAGVTQSPTHLIKTRGQQATLRCSPISGHTSVYWYQQALGLGLQFLLWYDEGEERNRGNFPPRFSGRQFPNYSSELNVNALELEDSALYLCASSLVSRRAEAFFGQGTRLTVV.

V is TRBV9 and J is TRBJ1-2; D unresolved. With 0 bases removed from V and 3 bases from J, the gap between germline ends came to 6 bases. Germline V gene data show CDR1 as SGDLS and CDR2 as YYNGEE. CDR3 length equals 13 residues. Here the CDR3 reads CASSVDRDYGYTF. DNA for the CDR3: TGTGCCAGCAGCGTAGATCGGGACTATGGCTACACCTTC.

The rearrangement uses TRBV3-1 (or the pseudogene TRBV3-2) and TRBJ1-2; possible D gene TRBD1, 5 bases. The V end was cut by 4 bases, the J end by 6 bases, with 12 bases between. There are 13 residues in the CDR3. Germline-derived CDR1 and CDR2 are LGHDT and YNNKEL (reference sequence). CDR3 sequence (DNA): TGTGCCAGCAGCCGTTCCTCCAGGGATGGCTACACCTTC. Translated: CASSRSSRDGYTF.